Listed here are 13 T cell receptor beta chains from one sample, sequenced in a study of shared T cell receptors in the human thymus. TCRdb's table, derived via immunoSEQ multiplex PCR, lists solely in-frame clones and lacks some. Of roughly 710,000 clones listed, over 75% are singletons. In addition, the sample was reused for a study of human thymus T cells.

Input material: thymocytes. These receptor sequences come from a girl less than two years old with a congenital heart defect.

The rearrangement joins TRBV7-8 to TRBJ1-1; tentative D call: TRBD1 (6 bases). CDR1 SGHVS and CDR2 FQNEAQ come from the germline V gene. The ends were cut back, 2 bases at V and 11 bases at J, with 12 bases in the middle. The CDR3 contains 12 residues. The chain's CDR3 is CASSLRQEEAFF. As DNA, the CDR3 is TGTGCCAGCAGCTTAAGACAGGAGGAGGCTTTCTTT.

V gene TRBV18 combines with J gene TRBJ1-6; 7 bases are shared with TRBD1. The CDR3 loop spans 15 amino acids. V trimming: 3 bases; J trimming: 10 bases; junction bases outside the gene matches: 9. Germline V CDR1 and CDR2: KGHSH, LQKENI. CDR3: CASSPIQGVVSPLHF. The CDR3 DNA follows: TGTGCCAGCTCACCTATTCAGGGGGTGGTGTCACCCCTCCACTTT. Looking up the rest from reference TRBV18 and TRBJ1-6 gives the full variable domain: NAGVMQNPRHLVRRRGQEARLRCSPMKGHSHVYWYRQLPEEGLKFMVYLQKENIIDESGMPKERFSAEFPKEGPSILRIQQVVRGDSAAYFCASSPIQGVVSPLHFGNGTRLTVT.

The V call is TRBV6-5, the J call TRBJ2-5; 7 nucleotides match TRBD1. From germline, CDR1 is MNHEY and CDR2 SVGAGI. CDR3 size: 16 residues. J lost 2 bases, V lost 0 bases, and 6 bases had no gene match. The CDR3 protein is CASSYSGDSGQETQYF. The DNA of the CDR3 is TGTGCCAGCAGTTACTCTGGGGACAGCGGACAAGAGACCCAGTACTTC.

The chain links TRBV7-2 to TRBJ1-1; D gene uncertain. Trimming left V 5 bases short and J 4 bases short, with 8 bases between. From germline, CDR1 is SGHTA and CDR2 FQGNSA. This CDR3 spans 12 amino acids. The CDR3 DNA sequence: TGTGCCAGCAGCAACACGTCCACTGAAGCTTTCTTT. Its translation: CASSNTSTEAFF.

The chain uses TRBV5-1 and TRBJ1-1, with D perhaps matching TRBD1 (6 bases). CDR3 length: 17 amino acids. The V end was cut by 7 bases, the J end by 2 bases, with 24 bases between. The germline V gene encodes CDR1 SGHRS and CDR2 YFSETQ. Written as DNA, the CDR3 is TGCGCCAGCGGGGGCCCCCAGGGTCAGGGGAGCAACACTGAAGCTTTCTTT. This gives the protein CASGGPQGQGSNTEAFF.

The CDR3 loop reads CASSLSRGQETQYF. In nucleotides, the CDR3 is TGCGCCAGCAGCTTGTCACGGGGGCAAGAGACCCAGTACTTC. This sequence joins TRBV5-1 and TRBJ2-5; D perhaps matches TRBD2 (6 bases). Per the germline V gene, CDR1 is SGHRS and CDR2 is YFSETQ. The CDR3 has 14 residues. The V end lost 1 base, the J end lost 2 bases, and 9 bases lay between the germline ends.

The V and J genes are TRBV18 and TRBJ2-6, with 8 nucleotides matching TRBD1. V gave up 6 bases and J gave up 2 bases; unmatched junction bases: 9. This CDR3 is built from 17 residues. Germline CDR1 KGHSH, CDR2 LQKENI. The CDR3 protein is CASSVRCRGPGANVLTF. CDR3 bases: TGTGCCAGCTCCGTACGATGCAGGGGGCCTGGGGCCAACGTCCTGACTTTC.

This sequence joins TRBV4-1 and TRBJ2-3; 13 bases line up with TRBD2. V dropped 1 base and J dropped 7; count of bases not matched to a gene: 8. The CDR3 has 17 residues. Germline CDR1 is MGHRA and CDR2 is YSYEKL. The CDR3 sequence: CASSQVPGTSGANTQYF. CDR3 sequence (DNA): TGCGCCAGCAGCCAAGTACCCGGGACTAGCGGGGCAAATACGCAGTATTTT.

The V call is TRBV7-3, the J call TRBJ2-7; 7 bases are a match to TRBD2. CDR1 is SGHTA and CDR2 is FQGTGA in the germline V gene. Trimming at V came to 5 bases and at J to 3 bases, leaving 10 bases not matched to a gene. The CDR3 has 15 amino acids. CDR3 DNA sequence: TGTGCCAGCAGCCTCCTGGACGGGGGGATCTACGAGCAGTACTTC. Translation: CASSLLDGGIYEQYF. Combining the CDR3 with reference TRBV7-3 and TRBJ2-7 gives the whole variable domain GAGVSQTPSNKVTEKGKYVELRCDPISGHTALYWYRQSLGQGPEFLIYFQGTGAADDSGLPNDRFFAVRPEGSVSTLKIQRTERGDSAVYLCASSLLDGGIYEQYFGPGTRLTVT.

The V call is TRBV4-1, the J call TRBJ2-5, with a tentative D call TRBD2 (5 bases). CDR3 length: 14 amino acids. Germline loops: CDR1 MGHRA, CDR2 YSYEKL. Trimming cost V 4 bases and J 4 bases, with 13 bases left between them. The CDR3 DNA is TGCGCCAGCAGCCCACTAGAGGTTGGAGAGACCCAGTACTTC. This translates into CASSPLEVGETQYF.

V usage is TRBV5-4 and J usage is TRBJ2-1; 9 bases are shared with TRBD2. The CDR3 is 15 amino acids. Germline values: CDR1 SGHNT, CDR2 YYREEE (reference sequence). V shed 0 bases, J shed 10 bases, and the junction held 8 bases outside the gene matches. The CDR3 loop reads CASSLVLAGDGEQFF. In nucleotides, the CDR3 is TGTGCCAGCAGCTTGGTCTTAGCGGGGGATGGCGAGCAGTTCTTC.

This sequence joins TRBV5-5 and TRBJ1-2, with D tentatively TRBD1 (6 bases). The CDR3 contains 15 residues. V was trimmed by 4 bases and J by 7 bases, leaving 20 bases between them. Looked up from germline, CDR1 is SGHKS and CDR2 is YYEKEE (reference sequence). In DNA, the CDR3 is TGTGCCAGCAGCCTTCACCTCGACAGGCAAGGTGGCTACACCTTC. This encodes CASSLHLDRQGGYTF.

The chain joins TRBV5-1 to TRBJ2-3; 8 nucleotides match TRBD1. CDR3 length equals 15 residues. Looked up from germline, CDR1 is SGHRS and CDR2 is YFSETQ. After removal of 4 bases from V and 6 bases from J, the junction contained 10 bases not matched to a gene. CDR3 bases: TGCGCCAGCAGCAGACAGGGGACCTTCGTGGATACGCAGTATTTT. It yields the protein CASSRQGTFVDTQYF.